This record concerns one T cell receptor beta chain sequence. This specimen belongs to a study of blood T cell repertoires in COVID-19. The wider study: The cDNA or gDNA used as material had been derived from T cells, B-cell-depleted T cells, or PBMCs.

The CDR3 contains 16 residues. V was shortened by 0 bases and J by 1 base, with 13 bases between the two germline ends. Germline V gene data show CDR1 as MNHEY and CDR2 as SVGAGI. Assay: immunoSEQ multiplex PCR; the TCRdb copy retains only in-frame clones and omits some. The sample lists fewer than 200,000 clones; approximately 90% were seen once. This clonotype was obtained from a man aged 18 to 35 with COVID-19, enrolled during active disease. The rearrangement joins TRBV6-5 to TRBJ2-7, with D possibly being TRBD1 (5 bases). The sequencing input was peripheral blood. This CDR3 is CASSYSVSGPSYEQYF. The CDR3 nucleotides read TGTGCCAGCAGTTACTCGGTGTCAGGGCCATCCTACGAGCAGTACTTC.